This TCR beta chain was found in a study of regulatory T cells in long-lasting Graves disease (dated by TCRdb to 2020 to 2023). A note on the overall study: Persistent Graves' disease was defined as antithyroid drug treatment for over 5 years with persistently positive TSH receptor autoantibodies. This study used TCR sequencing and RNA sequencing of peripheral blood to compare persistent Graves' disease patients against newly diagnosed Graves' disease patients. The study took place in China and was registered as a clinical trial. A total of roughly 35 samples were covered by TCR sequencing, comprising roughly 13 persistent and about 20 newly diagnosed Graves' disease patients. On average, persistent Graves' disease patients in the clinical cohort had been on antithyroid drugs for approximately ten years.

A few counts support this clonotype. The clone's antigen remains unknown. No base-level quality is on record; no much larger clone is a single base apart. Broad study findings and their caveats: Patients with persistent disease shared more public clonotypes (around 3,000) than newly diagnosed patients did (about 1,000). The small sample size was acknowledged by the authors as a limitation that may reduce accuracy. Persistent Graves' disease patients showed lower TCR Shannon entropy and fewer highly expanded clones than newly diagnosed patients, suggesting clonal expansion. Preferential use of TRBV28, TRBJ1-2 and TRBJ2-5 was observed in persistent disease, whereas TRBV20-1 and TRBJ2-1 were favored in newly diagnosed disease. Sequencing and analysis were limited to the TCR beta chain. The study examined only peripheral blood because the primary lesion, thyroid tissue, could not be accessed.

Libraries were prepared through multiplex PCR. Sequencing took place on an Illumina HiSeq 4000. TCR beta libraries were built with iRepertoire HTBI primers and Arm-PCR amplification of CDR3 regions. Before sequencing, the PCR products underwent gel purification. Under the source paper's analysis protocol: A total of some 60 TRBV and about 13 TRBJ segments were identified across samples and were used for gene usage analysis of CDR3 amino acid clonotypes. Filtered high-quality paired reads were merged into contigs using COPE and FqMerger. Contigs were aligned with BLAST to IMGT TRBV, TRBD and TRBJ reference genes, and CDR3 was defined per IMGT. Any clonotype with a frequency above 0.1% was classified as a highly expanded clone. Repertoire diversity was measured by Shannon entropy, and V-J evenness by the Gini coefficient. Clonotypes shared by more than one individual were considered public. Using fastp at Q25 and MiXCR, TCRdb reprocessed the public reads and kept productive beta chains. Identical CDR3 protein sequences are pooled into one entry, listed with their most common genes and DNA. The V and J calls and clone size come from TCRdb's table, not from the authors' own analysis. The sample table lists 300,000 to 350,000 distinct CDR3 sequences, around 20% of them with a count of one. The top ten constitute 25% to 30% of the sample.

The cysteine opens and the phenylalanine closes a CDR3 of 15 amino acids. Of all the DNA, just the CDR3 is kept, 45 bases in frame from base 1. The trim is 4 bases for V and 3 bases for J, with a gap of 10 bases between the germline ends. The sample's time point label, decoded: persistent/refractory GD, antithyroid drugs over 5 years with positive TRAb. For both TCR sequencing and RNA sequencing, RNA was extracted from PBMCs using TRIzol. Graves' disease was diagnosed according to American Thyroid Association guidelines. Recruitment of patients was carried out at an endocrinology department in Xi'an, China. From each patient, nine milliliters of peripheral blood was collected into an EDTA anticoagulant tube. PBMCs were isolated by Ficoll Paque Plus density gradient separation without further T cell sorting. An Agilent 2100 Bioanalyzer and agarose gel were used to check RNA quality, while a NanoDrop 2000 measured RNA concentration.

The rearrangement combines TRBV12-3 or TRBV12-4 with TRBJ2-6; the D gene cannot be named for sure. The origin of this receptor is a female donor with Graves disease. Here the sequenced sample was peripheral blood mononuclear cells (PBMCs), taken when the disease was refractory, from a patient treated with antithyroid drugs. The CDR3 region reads CASSSSDGGANVLTF. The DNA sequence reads TGTGCCAGCAGTTCCTCGGACGGTGGGGCCAACGTCCTGACTTTC.